This is a list of T cell receptor beta chains from one sample in a study of blood T cell repertoires in COVID-19. This table comes from immunoSEQ multiplex PCR, and its TCRdb copy is limited to in-frame clones, with some not included. The table lists about 360,000 clones, around 87% of them singletons. The specimen was PBMCs or T cells enriched from blood (not recorded which). Receptors were obtained from a man aged 30-40 years who had recovered from COVID-19. The CDR3 runs from the conserved cysteine through the conserved F or W. D genes are given only for firm matches. Some rows mark clone size as missing; the rest say once, few, many or name a class of expanded clone.

J | D | V | size | CDR3 | DNA
TRBJ2-3 | TRBD2 | TRBV3-1/TRBV3-2 | NA | CASSQGLAGVTSTDTQYF | TGTGCCAGCAGCCAGGGACTAGCGGGGGTCACTTCCACAGATACGCAGTATTTT
TRBJ1-4 | NA | TRBV19 | NA | CASSISQENEKLFF | TGTGCCAGTAGTATATCACAAGAAAATGAAAAACTGTTTTTT
TRBJ1-6 | TRBD1 | TRBV5-5 | few | CASSLTGVPANSPLHF | TGTGCCAGCAGCTTGACAGGGGTACCAGCAAATTCACCCCTCCACTTT
TRBJ2-1 | NA | TRBV18 | NA | CASSRSTYYNEQFF | TGTGCCAGCTCACGTTCAACCTACTACAATGAGCAGTTCTTC
TRBJ2-7 | NA | TRBV5-6 | NA | CASSLRPGSGEQYF | TGTGCCAGCAGCTTGAGGCCCGGATCGGGTGAGCAGTACTTC
TRBJ2-3 | NA | TRBV14 | NA | CASSQGGLVTDTQYF | TGTGCCAGCAGCCAAGGAGGTTTAGTCACAGATACGCAGTATTTT
TRBJ1-3 | NA | TRBV29-1 | NA | CSVAHSSNSGNTIYF | TGCAGCGTTGCCCACTCATCGAACTCTGGAAACACCATATATTTT
TRBJ2-5 | NA | TRBV10-3 | NA | CAISIGGREETQYF | TGTGCCATCAGTATCGGGGGGCGGGAGGAGACCCAGTACTTC
TRBJ2-1 | TRBD1 | TRBV7-8 | NA | CASSPRTGDYNEQFF | TGTGCCAGCAGCCCCCGGACAGGGGACTACAATGAGCAGTTCTTC
TRBJ1-5 | TRBD1 | TRBV7-7 | NA | CAMTGTGGRGNQPQHF | TGTGCTATGACCGGGACAGGGGGTAGAGGCAATCAGCCCCAGCATTTT
TRBJ2-5 | TRBD1 | TRBV5-1 | NA | CASSFRSGGPETQYF | TGCGCCAGCAGCTTTCGCTCAGGGGGCCCGGAGACCCAGTACTTC
TRBJ1-3 | NA | TRBV25-1 | few | CASSGNTIYF | TGTGCCAGTAGTGGAAACACCATATATTTT
TRBJ2-1 | NA | TRBV5-1 | NA | CASLTSDRRALMESNEQFF | TGCGCCAGCCTTACCTCGGACAGAAGAGCACTAATGGAGTCCAATGAGCAGTTCTTC
TRBJ2-7 | NA | TRBV19 | NA | CASSNEGSSYEQYF | TGTGCCAGCAGTAACGAGGGTAGCTCCTACGAGCAGTACTTC
TRBJ2-7 | TRBD1 | TRBV27 | NA | CASSGLKGAVLEQYF | TGTGCCAGCAGTGGCCTAAAGGGGGCCGTTCTCGAGCAGTACTTC
TRBJ2-2 | TRBD1 | TRBV19 | NA | CASTTGGMTGELFF | TGTGCCAGTACCACAGGGGGCATGACCGGGGAGCTGTTTTTT
TRBJ1-6 | NA | TRBV6-5 | NA | CASNYIRSSYNSPLHF | TGTGCCAGCAATTATATCCGTAGCTCCTATAATTCACCCCTCCACTTT
TRBJ1-5 | NA | TRBV7-2 | once | CASSPGVGQPQHF | TGTGCCAGCAGCCCAGGGGTTGGTCAGCCCCAGCATTTT
TRBJ1-1 | NA | TRBV19 | NA | CASTPQAAGLLNTEAFF | TGTGCCAGTACCCCCCAGGCGGCGGGACTCCTGAACACTGAAGCTTTCTTT
TRBJ1-2 | NA | TRBV29-1 | NA | CSVEVPQIHGYTF | TGCAGCGTTGAAGTTCCACAGATCCATGGCTACACCTTC
TRBJ2-1 | NA | TRBV6-1 | NA | CASSDVYYNEQFF | TGTGCCAGCAGTGACGTTTATTACAATGAGCAGTTCTTC
TRBJ1-2 | NA | TRBV5-5 | NA | CASSLSNYGYTF | TGTGCCAGCAGCCTCTCTAACTATGGCTACACCTTC
TRBJ1-4 | TRBD1 | TRBV3-1/TRBV3-2 | NA | CASSRTGGLEKLFF | TGTGCCAGCAGCAGGACAGGGGGCTTAGAAAAACTGTTTTTT
TRBJ2-5 | TRBD1 | TRBV4-1 | NA | CASSYSTGGIQETQYF | TGCGCCAGCAGCTATTCGACAGGGGGAATCCAAGAGACCCAGTACTTC
TRBJ1-5 | NA | TRBV7-6 | once | CASSEGGQGQPQHF | TGTGCCAGCAGCGAAGGGGGACAAGGTCAGCCCCAGCATTTT
TRBJ2-4 | TRBD1 | TRBV5-1 | NA | CASLDRAWVSLAKNIQYF | TGCGCCAGCCTCGACAGGGCCTGGGTATCTTTAGCCAAAAACATTCAGTACTTC
TRBJ2-7 | NA | TRBV19 | NA | CASSIDAKYEQYF | TGTGCCAGTAGTATAGATGCGAAGTACGAGCAGTACTTC
TRBJ1-1 | NA | TRBV6-1 | NA | CASSDVGRYPSGEAFF | TGTGCCAGCAGTGACGTGGGGCGGTACCCGTCAGGTGAAGCTTTCTTT
TRBJ2-7 | NA | TRBV5-8 | NA | CASSLVGGRTYSYEQYF | TGTGCCAGCAGCTTGGTGGGGGGGCGCACGTACTCCTACGAGCAGTACTTC
TRBJ1-2 | NA | TRBV18 | once | CASSEGSYGYTF | TGTGCCAGCTCGGAGGGGAGCTATGGCTACACCTTC
TRBJ1-1 | NA | TRBV10-3 | NA | CAISESAGGDEAFF | TGTGCCATCAGTGAGTCCGCGGGCGGTGATGAAGCTTTCTTT
TRBJ2-1 | TRBD1 | TRBV19 | NA | CASSGQTGGRGSYNEQFF | TGTGCCAGTAGTGGGCAGACAGGGGGACGTGGATCCTACAATGAGCAGTTCTTC
TRBJ2-5 | NA | TRBV6-5 | NA | CASSNRDTRQETQYF | TGTGCCAGCAGTAATCGGGACACACGACAAGAGACCCAGTACTTC
TRBJ1-1 | NA | TRBV7-2 | NA | CASSFQGARNTEAFF | TGTGCCAGCAGCTTTCAGGGTGCCAGGAACACTGAAGCTTTCTTT
TRBJ2-2 | TRBD1 | TRBV30 | NA | CAWSLDYRGLTGELFF | TGTGCCTGGAGTCTAGACTACAGGGGGCTCACCGGGGAGCTGTTTTTT
TRBJ1-5 | NA | TRBV6-1 | NA | CASSEGATNQPQHF | TGTGCCAGCAGTGAAGGAGCCACCAATCAGCCCCAGCATTTT
TRBJ1-1 | NA | TRBV30 | NA | CAWSFTGIRGNTEAFF | TGTGCCTGGAGTTTTACCGGGATCAGGGGGAACACTGAAGCTTTCTTT
TRBJ2-1 | TRBD2 | TRBV15 | NA | CATSRDIKRAGGYEQFF | TGTGCCACCAGCAGAGATATTAAAAGGGCGGGGGGATATGAGCAGTTCTTC
TRBJ1-4 | NA | TRBV19 | NA | CASEGRDEKLFF | TGTGCCAGTGAAGGGAGGGACGAAAAACTGTTTTTT
TRBJ1-6 | NA | TRBV18 | NA | CASSPYGDNSPLHF | TGTGCCAGCTCACCATACGGAGATAATTCGCCCCTCCACTTT
TRBJ1-4 | NA | TRBV6-1 | NA | CASSEEPSTGGFRFF | TGTGCCAGCAGTGAAGAGCCTTCTACGGGCGGGTTCCGCTTTTTT
TRBJ2-1 | NA | TRBV7-2 | NA | CASSSGSPSYNEQFF | TGTGCCAGCAGTTCCGGGTCGCCCTCCTACAATGAGCAGTTCTTC
TRBJ1-1 | NA | TRBV3-1/TRBV3-2 | NA | CATTDNKGTEAFF | TGTGCCACGACGGACAACAAGGGCACTGAAGCTTTCTTT